This paragraph reports one TCR beta chain. Antigen specificity is unknown. These data are taken from a study of cytomegalovirus exposure and HLA in healthy donors. Study results and caveats: A missense variant in DCLRE1C was later tied to TCR beta V- and J-gene trimming. Highly shared sequence variants in one cluster were likely a sequencing artifact. Reports indicate that TCR beta sequences accurately predicted the HLA-A and HLA-B alleles of most subjects.

The study ran its PCR with 60 Vbeta and 13 Jbeta primers. TCRdb's copy holds only in-frame clones and misses some; the assay was immunoSEQ multiplex PCR. The table includes about 100,000 clones, approximately 70% detected once. V shed 4 bases and J shed 7 bases, with 9 bases lying between them. There are 12 residues in the CDR3. The germline gives CDR1 SGHDT, CDR2 YYEEEE. Sequenced material: PBMCs. This TCR was recovered from a woman younger than 35 in good health and CMV-seropositive. The V gene is TRBV5-6, the J gene TRBJ2-1, with a weak D call TRBD1 (6 bases). For the CDR3, the DNA is TGTGCCAGCAGCATCAGGGGAAATGAGCAGTTCTTC. Translation gives CASSIRGNEQFF.